Below are 14 T cell receptor beta chains sequenced from a single sample in a study of a mutant IDH1 vaccine in newly diagnosed glioma. As for time point: week 11, during vaccination. Each dose delivered 300 ug of mutant IDH1 20-mer peptide subcutaneously with imiquimod. The table came from immunoSEQ multiplex PCR; TCRdb's copy has only in-frame clones and leaves some out. Among tens of thousands of clones listed, less than 85% were seen once. Which antigens these TCRs recognize remains unknown. The sequencing used PBMCs, collected from a glioma patient whose treatment included an IDH1 peptide vaccine. All receptors derive from a woman aged 45-65 years with glioma.

The genes are TRBV28 and TRBJ1-1; tentative D call: TRBD1 (6 bases). Trimming removed 6 bases from V and 8 bases from J, with 16 bases in between. Per the germline V gene, CDR1 is MDHEN and CDR2 is SYDVKM. This CDR3 comprises 13 residues. This CDR3 reads CASRRGGAAEAFF. CDR3 in DNA: TGTGCCAGCAGAAGGGGGGGGGCCGCCGAAGCTTTCTTT.

This sequence joins TRBV11-2 and TRBJ2-7, with D possibly TRBD1 on 5 matching bases. The length of the CDR3 is 13 residues. Trimming shortened V by 4 bases and J by 6 bases, and 13 bases separated the two germline ends. Germline CDR1 is SGHAT and CDR2 is FQNNGV. CDR3 loop: CASSSELGLEQYF. The CDR3 bases are TGTGCCAGCAGCTCCGAGTTGGGGCTCGAGCAGTACTTC.

The V gene is TRBV7-2, the J gene TRBJ1-6, with 10 bases lining up with TRBD1. V shed 1 base and J 9 bases; nucleotides not matched to a gene: 6. Germline CDR1 SGHTA, CDR2 FQGNSA. CDR3 length equals 16 residues. The CDR3 loop reads CASSLGSRDRGSPLHF. CDR3 in DNA: TGTGCCAGCAGCTTAGGGTCCCGGGACAGGGGTTCACCCCTCCACTTT.

The CDR3 DNA is TGTGCCAGCAGCTACTCAGGACGGGGTACTGAAGCTTTCTTT. Protein product: CASSYSGRGTEAFF. The chain couples TRBV5-4 to TRBJ1-1; no firm D call. Trimming shortened V by 3 bases and J by 5 bases, and 14 bases separated the two germline ends. Germline V gives CDR1 SGHNT, CDR2 YYREEE (reference sequence). This CDR3 has 14 residues.

This clone was detected only once. The V gene is TRBV10-3, the J gene TRBJ1-5; 7 bases match TRBD1. Trimming removed 9 bases from V and 0 bases from J; junction bases left unmatched: 5. Germline lookup yields CDR1 ENHRY and CDR2 SYGVKD. This CDR3 region has 14 residues. The CDR3 here is CAIRDRDSNQPQHF. As DNA, the CDR3 is TGTGCCATACGAGACAGGGATAGCAATCAGCCCCAGCATTTT.

Only one count was recorded for this clone. The chain recombines TRBV6-5 with TRBJ2-2; D is undetermined. The V end was cut by 2 bases, the J end by 1 base, with 11 bases between. The CDR3 length is 16 residues. Germline-derived CDR1 and CDR2 are MNHEY and SVGAGI. Here the CDR3 reads CASSYRRTVNTGELFF. The CDR3 DNA is TGTGCCAGCAGTTACAGGCGGACGGTGAACACCGGGGAGCTGTTTTTT.

V gene TRBV19 combines with J gene TRBJ2-7; tentative D call: TRBD1 (6 bases). Germline lookup yields CDR1 LNHDA and CDR2 SQIVND (reference sequence). Trimming stripped 6 bases from V and 5 bases from J, with 11 bases between. The CDR3 has 12 amino acids. The CDR3 coding sequence is TGTGCCAGTAGGCGGAAGGGGGACGAGCAGTACTTC. Protein sequence: CASRRKGDEQYF. Using reference TRBV19 and TRBJ2-7 for the parts outside the CDR3, the full variable domain is DGGITQSPKYLFRKEGQNVTLSCEQNLNHDAMYWYRQDPGQGLRLIYYSQIVNDFQKGDIAEGYSVSREKKESFPLTVTSAQKNPTAFYLCASRRKGDEQYFGPGTRLTVT.

This clone was detected a few times. CDR3 protein: CASVQGAQTNEKLFF. In DNA form, the CDR3 reads TGTGCCAGCGTTCAGGGGGCTCAAACTAATGAAAAACTGTTTTTT. This chain links TRBV21-1 with TRBJ1-4; the D call in the table, TRBD1, was not verified against the DNA. TRBV21-1 is annotated as a pseudogene. This CDR3 comprises 15 residues.

The chain employs TRBV9 and TRBJ1-1; D perhaps matches TRBD1 (5 bases). V was cut by 6 bases and J by 0 bases, with 9 bases left in between. The CDR3 has 13 amino acids. The V gene's germline CDR1 is SGDLS and CDR2 YYNGEE. The CDR3 DNA is TGTGCCAGCAACCGGGGGATGAACACTGAAGCTTTCTTT. Protein: CASNRGMNTEAFF.

The chain carries TRBV6-1 and TRBJ1-2, with 10 bases lining up with TRBD1. The germline V gene has CDR1 MNHNS and CDR2 SASEGT. Trimming at V came to 4 bases and at J to 4 bases, leaving 3 bases not matched to a gene. The CDR3 runs to 14 residues. CDR3 loop: CASSVGDRGYGYTF. As DNA, the CDR3 is TGTGCCAGCAGTGTAGGGGACAGGGGCTATGGCTACACCTTC.

This chain links TRBV5-1 with TRBJ2-5; tentatively, D is TRBD2 (5 bases). Germline values: CDR1 SGHRS, CDR2 YFSETQ. V was cut by 0 bases and J by 6 bases, with 15 bases left in between. The length of the CDR3 is 15 residues. The CDR3 nucleotides read TGCGCCAGCAGCTTGGCACTATCGGGGAAACAGACCCAGTACTTC. Its translation: CASSLALSGKQTQYF.

The V and J genes are TRBV20-1 and TRBJ2-3; maybe TRBD2 (6 bases). V dropped 6 bases and J dropped 6 bases, with 7 bases sitting between them. The CDR3 has 10 amino acids. Germline V gene lookup returns CDR1 DFQATT and CDR2 SNEGSKA (reference sequence). The CDR3, as DNA: TGCAGTGCAAGCGGGGATACGCAGTATTTT. It codes for CSASGDTQYF.

The chain links TRBV7-9 to TRBJ1-4, with a possible D match to TRBD1 (5 bases). V lost 5 bases, J lost 0 bases, and 13 bases lay in between. The CDR3 has 16 amino acids. Germline CDR1 is SEHNR and CDR2 is FQNEAQ (reference sequence). CDR3 DNA: TGTGCCAGCAGCCCCACCGGGGGTACAACTAATGAAAAACTGTTTTTT. Its protein is CASSPTGGTTNEKLFF.

This rearrangement joins TRBV25-1 to TRBJ2-3, with no clear D. The germline V gene has CDR1 MGHDK and CDR2 SYGVNS. V was trimmed by 4 bases and J by 6 bases, leaving 14 bases between them. CDR3 length equals 14 residues. CDR3 sequence reads: CASSAPSYLDTQYF. The CDR3, as DNA: TGTGCCAGCAGTGCACCTTCCTACCTTGATACGCAGTATTTT. The full variable domain, in which reference TRBV25-1 and TRBJ2-3 provide the parts outside the CDR3, is EADIYQTPRYLVIGTGKKITLECSQTMGHDKMYWYQQDPGMELHLIHYSYGVNSTEKGDLSSESTVSRIRTEHFPLTLESARPSHTSQYLCASSAPSYLDTQYFGPGTRLTVL.